This T cell receptor (beta chain) is drawn from a study of cytomegalovirus exposure and HLA in healthy donors. In the study overall: Per a later analysis, the 666 first-cohort and some 110 validation repertoires shared one platform. Study-wide results and limits: According to a later analysis, TCR clusters from the first cohort tended to co-occur in the 120 or so validation repertoires. Some public TCRs appeared in many individuals, while most sequences were rare. Reports indicated that the classifier achieved high specificity and sensitivity in diagnosing cytomegalovirus status.

Comments on this clone: What it binds is not known.

This CDR3 comprises 17 residues. V was cut by 2 bases and J by 3 bases, with 20 bases left in between. Germline V gene lookup returns CDR1 SQVTM and CDR2 ANQGSEA. TCRdb's table, derived via immunoSEQ multiplex PCR, lists solely in-frame clones and lacks some. The sample has 200,000 to 250,000 clones; roughly 84% are singletons. Material for sequencing was PBMCs. This chain connects TRBV29-1 to TRBJ2-1, with D tentatively TRBD2 (6 bases). The TCR originated in a woman in her twenties or thirties in good health and CMV-seropositive. CDR3 sequence (DNA): TGCAGCGTTGAATTAGCGGAAGTCCCAAACCTCTACAATGAGCAGTTCTTC. Its protein product is CSVELAEVPNLYNEQFF.